This TCR beta chain is drawn from a study of sequential checkpoint blockade in melanoma. Study-wide context: Arm A got nivolumab then ipilimumab; arm B the reverse, 1:1. Each arm's sequence ended with maintenance nivolumab.

This CDR3 spans 12 amino acids. Germline-derived CDR1 and CDR2 are LGHNA and YNFKEQ. V shed 6 bases and J shed 1 base, with 6 bases lying between them. As to treatment: randomized to nivolumab then ipilimumab (arm A) or the reverse (arm B). Patients had received no earlier DNA-damaging chemotherapy. PBMC sorting kept live CD3+CD8+ cells without CD19 or CD56. The protocol was immunoSEQ multiplex PCR, while the TCRdb copy is restricted to in-frame clones and leaves out a portion. The sample yields approximately 3,000 clones, about 60% seen once. This TCR was recovered from a human donor with melanoma. Here the sequenced sample was CD8+ T cells sorted from blood (inferred from file names), taken from a patient given nivolumab and ipilimumab in sequence. This chain connects TRBV4-2 to TRBJ1-1; D may be TRBD1 (5 bases). The CDR3 DNA follows: TGTGCCAGCAGGGGGGGGAACACTGAAGCTTTCTTT. As protein: CASRGGNTEAFF.